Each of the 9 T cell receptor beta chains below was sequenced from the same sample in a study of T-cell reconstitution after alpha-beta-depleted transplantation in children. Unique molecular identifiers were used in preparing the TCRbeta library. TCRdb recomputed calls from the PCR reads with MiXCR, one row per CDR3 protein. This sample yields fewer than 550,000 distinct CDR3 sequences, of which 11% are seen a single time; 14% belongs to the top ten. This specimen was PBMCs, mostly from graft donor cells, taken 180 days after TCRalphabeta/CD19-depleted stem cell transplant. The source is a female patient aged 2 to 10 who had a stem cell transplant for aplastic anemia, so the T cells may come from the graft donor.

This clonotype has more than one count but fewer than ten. The CDR3, as DNA: TGTGCCAGCAGGCAGGGGACGCGGGGGGATGAGCAGTTCTTC. It is translated as CASRQGTRGDEQFF. The chain is built from TRBV6-4 and TRBJ2-1; 8 bases agree with TRBD2. V gave up 6 bases and J gave up 8 bases; unmatched junction bases: 9. Germline CDR1 reads MRHNA; CDR2 reads SNTAGT. The length of the CDR3 is 14 residues.

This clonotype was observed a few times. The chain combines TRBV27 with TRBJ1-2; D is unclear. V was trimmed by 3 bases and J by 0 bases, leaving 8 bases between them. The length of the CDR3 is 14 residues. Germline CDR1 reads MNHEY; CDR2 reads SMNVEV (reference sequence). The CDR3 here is CASSLYGPNYGYTF. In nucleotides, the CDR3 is TGTGCCAGCAGTTTGTACGGGCCTAACTATGGCTACACCTTC.

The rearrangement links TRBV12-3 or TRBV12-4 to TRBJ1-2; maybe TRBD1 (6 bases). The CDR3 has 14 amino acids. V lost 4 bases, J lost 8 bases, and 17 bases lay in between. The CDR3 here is CASSWPLGGEGYTF. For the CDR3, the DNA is TGTGCCAGCAGTTGGCCCTTAGGGGGAGAAGGCTACACCTTC.

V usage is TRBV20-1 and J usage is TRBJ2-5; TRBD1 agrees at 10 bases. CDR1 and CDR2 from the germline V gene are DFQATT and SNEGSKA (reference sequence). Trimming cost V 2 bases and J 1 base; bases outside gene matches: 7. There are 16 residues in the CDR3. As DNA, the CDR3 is TGCAGTGCTAGATCCTGGGACAGGGGACCCCAAGAGACCCAGTACTTC. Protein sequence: CSARSWDRGPQETQYF.

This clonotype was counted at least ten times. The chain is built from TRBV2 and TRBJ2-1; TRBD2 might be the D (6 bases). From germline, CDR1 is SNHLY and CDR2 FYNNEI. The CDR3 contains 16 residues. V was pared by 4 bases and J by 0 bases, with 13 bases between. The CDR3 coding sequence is TGTGCCAGCAGTGCGCGTAGCGGCAGCTCCTACAATGAGCAGTTCTTC. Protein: CASSARSGSSYNEQFF.

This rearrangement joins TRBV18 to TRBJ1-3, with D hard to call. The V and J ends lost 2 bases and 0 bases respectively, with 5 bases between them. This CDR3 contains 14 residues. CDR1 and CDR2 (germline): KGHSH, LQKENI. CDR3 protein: CASSPSNSGNTIYF. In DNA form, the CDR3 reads TGTGCCAGCTCACCAAGCAACTCTGGAAACACCATATATTTT.

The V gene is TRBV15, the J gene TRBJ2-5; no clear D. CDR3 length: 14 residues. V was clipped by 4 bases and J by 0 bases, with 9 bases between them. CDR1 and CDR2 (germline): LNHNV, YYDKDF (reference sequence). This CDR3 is CATSTDGYQETQYF. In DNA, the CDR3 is TGTGCCACCAGCACCGACGGGTACCAAGAGACCCAGTACTTC. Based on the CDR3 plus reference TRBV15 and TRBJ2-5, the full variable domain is DAMVIQNPRYQVTQFGKPVTLSCSQTLNHNVMYWYQQKSSQAPKLLFHYYDKDFNNEADTPDNFQSRRPNTSFCFLDIRSPGLGDTAMYLCATSTDGYQETQYFGPGTRLLVL.

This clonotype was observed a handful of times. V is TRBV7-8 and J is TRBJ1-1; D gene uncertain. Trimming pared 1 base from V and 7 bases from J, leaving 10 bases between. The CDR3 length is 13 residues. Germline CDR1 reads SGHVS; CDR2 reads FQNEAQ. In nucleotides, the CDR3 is TGTGCCAGCAGCTTAGTGACGAGGGATGAAGCTTTCTTT. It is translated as CASSLVTRDEAFF.

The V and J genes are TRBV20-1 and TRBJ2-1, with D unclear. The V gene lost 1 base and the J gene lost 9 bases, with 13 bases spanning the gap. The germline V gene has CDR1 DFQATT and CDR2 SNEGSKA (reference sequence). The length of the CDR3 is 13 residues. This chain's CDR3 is CSARGLENVEQFF. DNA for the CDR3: TGCAGTGCTAGAGGTCTAGAAAACGTTGAGCAGTTCTTC.